This TCR beta chain was identified during a study of blood T cell repertoires in COVID-19. In the study overall: Material from acute and convalescent COVID-19 was sourced from the United States, Italy and Spain.

CDR3 length equals 15 residues. Germline CDR1 and CDR2: SEHNR and FQNEAQ (reference sequence). V lost 4 bases and J lost 5, with 17 bases in between. Some clones are missing from TCRdb's copy, which holds only in-frame ones; the method was immunoSEQ multiplex PCR. Of about 320,000 clones in the sample, approximately 85% were seen once. This sequence originates from a human donor in a cohort sampled during active COVID-19. The chain has TRBV7-9 and TRBJ1-2; tentatively, D is TRBD1 (6 bases). Specimen: peripheral blood. DNA for the CDR3: TGTGCCAGCAGCTCCGGACAGCCATTGGGGTATGGCTACACCTTC. This codes for CASSSGQPLGYGYTF. Full variable domain (missing parts from reference TRBV7-9 and TRBJ1-2): DTGVSQNPRHKITKRGQNVTFRCDPISEHNRLYWYRQTLGQGPEFLTYFQNEAQLEKSRLLSDRFSAERPKGSFSTLEIQRTEQGDSAMYLCASSSGQPLGYGYTFGSGTRLTVV.